This is a list of T cell receptor beta chains from one sample in a study of patients and donors after allogeneic stem cell transplantation. TCRdb analysed the RT-PCR reads with MiXCR anew, one entry per CDR3 protein. The data show 150,000 or so distinct CDR3 sequences, with approximately 25% seen just once and 20% to 30% held by the top ten. Sequences were obtained from blood, either unsorted or a sorted T cell fraction (not recorded which). These receptors were collected from a human donor who was either an allogeneic HSCT recipient or a stem cell or donor lymphocyte infusion donor (not recorded which). It is not recorded whose cells these are; they may come from a transplant donor. Both conserved end residues are part of each CDR3. D genes are given only for firm matches. For some rows the clone size is stated as once, few or many, or as a class when expanded; others skip it.

V gene	clone size	D gene	J gene	CDR3 DNA	CDR3 protein
TRBV12-3/TRBV12-4	.	TRBD1	TRBJ2-7	TGTGCCAGCAGTACACCTGGACAGGGCGGTTACGAGCAGTACTTC	CASSTPGQGGYEQYF
TRBV2	.	.	TRBJ1-5	TGTGCCAGCCGCGACGAGGGGCAGCCCCAGCATTTT	CASRDEGQPQHF
TRBV6-6	.	TRBD1	TRBJ2-7	TGTGCCAGCAGTTACTCGAAAAGGGGGCTCGACGAGCAGTACTTC	CASSYSKRGLDEQYF
TRBV18	.	.	TRBJ2-7	TGTGCCAGCTCACCCCTAGGAGGAGGCGACGAGCAGTACTTC	CASSPLGGGDEQYF
TRBV11-2	few	.	TRBJ1-6	TGTGCCAGCAGCCCCATGACTGGGGGAAATTCACCCCTCCACTTT	CASSPMTGGNSPLHF
TRBV12-5	few	.	TRBJ2-2	TGTGCTGGCGCGGGGCCGAACACCGGGGAGCTGTTTTTT	CAGAGPNTGELFF
TRBV5-1	few	.	TRBJ1-4	TGCGCCAGCAGCATGCGTCTACCGGGACGCCGTGACGAAAAACTGTTTTTT	CASSMRLPGRRDEKLFF
TRBV5-1	many	TRBD1	TRBJ1-2	TGCGCCAGCGGCCATGGACAGGGCCGCTATGGCTACACCTTC	CASGHGQGRYGYTF
TRBV5-1	many	TRBD1	TRBJ1-1	TGCGCCAGCAGCTTGGGGACAGGTTTTGAAGCTTTCTTT	CASSLGTGFEAFF
TRBV11-2	.	.	TRBJ1-6	TGTGCCAGCAGCTTAGACCCAAGGGCTAATTCACCCCTCCACTTT	CASSLDPRANSPLHF
TRBV11-3	.	.	TRBJ2-7	TGTGCCAGCAGCTCATTTGACAGTTACGAGCAGTACTTC	CASSSFDSYEQYF
TRBV6-2/TRBV6-3	.	.	TRBJ2-3	TGTGCCAGCAGCCGACCGACAGCTACAGATACGCAGTATTTT	CASSRPTATDTQYF
TRBV7-9	.	.	TRBJ2-3	TGTGCCAGCAGCCTATCGGAGACCCCAGATACGCAGTATTTT	CASSLSETPDTQYF
TRBV13	.	.	TRBJ1-1	TGTGCCAGCAGCCCAGTCCCGGGACCCTGGGCTCAGGAAGCTTTCTTT	CASSPVPGPWAQEAFF
TRBV7-9	.	.	TRBJ2-1	TGTGCCAGCAGCTTAGCGGCGAGCTCCTACAATGAGCAGTTCTTC	CASSLAASSYNEQFF
TRBV29-1	few	TRBD1	TRBJ1-2	TGCAGCGCCCTAAACGGGACAGGGGTCTATGGCTACACCTTC	CSALNGTGVYGYTF
TRBV5-1	.	TRBD1	TRBJ2-5	TGCGCCAGCAGCTTGACAGGGGGTGAGACCCAGTACTTC	CASSLTGGETQYF
TRBV20-1	.	TRBD2	TRBJ2-7	TGCAGTGCTACTTGGACTAGCGGCTACGAGCAGTACTTC	CSATWTSGYEQYF
TRBV20-1	.	.	TRBJ1-1	TGCAGTGCTAGACCCTTCAAACGGGGCATGAACACTGAAGCTTTCTTT	CSARPFKRGMNTEAFF
TRBV10-3	many	.	TRBJ1-1	TGTGCCATCAGTACAACAGGATTGAACACTGAAGCTTTCTTT	CAISTTGLNTEAFF
TRBV7-8	few	.	TRBJ1-2	TGTGCCAGCAGCCAAGAGATTAATGGCTACACCTTC	CASSQEINGYTF
TRBV12-3/TRBV12-4	few	TRBD1	TRBJ1-2	TGTGCCACCAGGGGACAGGGCCGGGATGGCTACACCTTC	CATRGQGRDGYTF
TRBV5-1	few	.	TRBJ1-4	TGCGCCAGCAGCTTGAGCGACCAAAAACTGTTTTTT	CASSLSDQKLFF
TRBV6-1	.	.	TRBJ2-2	TGTGCCAGCAGTGAATTTATGGGCCGGAGCACCGGGGAGCTGTTTTTT	CASSEFMGRSTGELFF
TRBV6-1	.	.	TRBJ2-1	TGTGCCAGCAGTGTAGAAGAAAACAATGAGCAGTTCTTC	CASSVEENNEQFF
TRBV29-1	.	.	TRBJ2-2	TGCAGCGTTGCCCTCTACGAGCGTAACACCGGGGAGCTGTTTTTT	CSVALYERNTGELFF
TRBV20-1	.	.	TRBJ2-3	TGCAGTGCTAGAGATATACTAGGAACAGATACGCAGTATTTT	CSARDILGTDTQYF
TRBV27	.	TRBD1	TRBJ2-7	TGTGCCAGCAGTTCTTACTCGGGACAGGGGTCCCGAGAGCAGTACTTC	CASSSYSGQGSREQYF
TRBV30	few	.	TRBJ1-1	TGTGCCTGGAGGCAGCACACTGAAGCTTTCTTT	CAWRQHTEAFF
TRBV5-1	few	TRBD1	TRBJ1-4	TGCGCCAGCAGCTTGGGGCCTCAGGGGGCAAATGAAAAACTGTTTTTT	CASSLGPQGANEKLFF
TRBV12-3/TRBV12-4	few	TRBD1	TRBJ1-1	TGTGCCAGCAGAAACGGACAGGGAGGCACTGAAGCTTTCTTT	CASRNGQGGTEAFF
TRBV3-1	.	.	TRBJ1-2	TGTGCCAGCAGCCCAGGTGTGATCGGGAAGGCTGACTATGGCTACACCTTC	CASSPGVIGKADYGYTF
TRBV12-3/TRBV12-4	.	TRBD1	TRBJ1-5	TGTGCCAGCAGCAAGGGACAGGGGAGCAATCAGCCCCAGCATTTT	CASSKGQGSNQPQHF
TRBV7-2	.	TRBD2	TRBJ2-5	TGTGCCAGCAGGAGACTAGCGGGACAAGAGACCCAGTACTTC	CASRRLAGQETQYF
TRBV27	.	.	TRBJ2-3	TGTGCCAGCAGTACGCGGGACACACCAACTCCCACGGATACGCAGTATTTT	CASSTRDTPTPTDTQYF
TRBV29-1	few	.	TRBJ2-2	TGCAGCGTTGAAGAGGTCCCGACCGGGGAGCTGTTTTTT	CSVEEVPTGELFF
TRBV7-9	.	TRBD1	TRBJ2-2	TGTGCCAGCAGCGTAAAACAGGGGGCCGGGGAGCTGTTTTTT	CASSVKQGAGELFF
TRBV11-3	.	.	TRBJ1-1	TGTGCCAGCAGCTTAATAAGTAACACTGAAGCTTTCTTT	CASSLISNTEAFF
TRBV4-1	few	.	TRBJ2-7	TGCGCCAGCAGCTACCGGGGTAACTCCTACGAGCAGTACTTC	CASSYRGNSYEQYF
TRBV29-1	few	.	TRBJ1-2	TGCAGCGTCGAAACTTTGTATGGCTACACCTTC	CSVETLYGYTF
TRBV3-1	.	.	TRBJ2-1	TGTGCCAGCAGCCCAAGAGCGAGCAATGAGCAGTTCTTC	CASSPRASNEQFF
TRBV3-1	few	.	TRBJ1-3	TGTGCCAGCAGCCATCGCCAAGGGGCCTTTCTCGGAAACACCATATATTTT	CASSHRQGAFLGNTIYF
TRBV4-1	.	.	TRBJ2-1	TGCGCCAGCAGCCAAGATGGGTGGTGGTCCTACAATGAGCAGTTCTTC	CASSQDGWWSYNEQFF
TRBV5-1	few	.	TRBJ1-6	TGCGCCAGCAGCCGGGGAAGGGGGATATCACCCCTCCACTTT	CASSRGRGISPLHF
TRBV20-1	.	TRBD1	TRBJ2-3	TGCAGTGCTAGAGATTTTGGTAGGACAGGGGGATACACAGATACGCAGTATTTT	CSARDFGRTGGYTDTQYF
TRBV12-3/TRBV12-4	few	.	TRBJ2-7	TGTGCCAGCACTTTCTGGGGTCGCGTCTACGAGCAGTACTTC	CASTFWGRVYEQYF
TRBV6-5	few	.	TRBJ2-7	TGTGCCAGCAGTTACGAGAGGAGGGAATACGAGCAGTACTTC	CASSYERREYEQYF
TRBV7-6	few	TRBD1	TRBJ1-1	TGTGCCAGCAGCAATATTGTGGCAGGGGGCGTAGACACTGAAGCTTTCTTT	CASSNIVAGGVDTEAFF
TRBV10-3	.	.	TRBJ1-1	TGTGCCATCAGTGAGTCGGGCGGCTACACTGAAGCTTTCTTT	CAISESGGYTEAFF
TRBV12-3/TRBV12-4	few	TRBD2	TRBJ2-5	TGTGCCAGCAGTGCAGGACTAGCGGGAGAAGAGACCCAGTACTTC	CASSAGLAGEETQYF
TRBV6-1	few	.	TRBJ1-4	TGTGCCAGCAGTGAAGCGCTTACTTCAACTAATGAAAAACTGTTTTTT	CASSEALTSTNEKLFF
TRBV20-1	.	TRBD1	TRBJ1-1	TGCAGTGCTAGAGGATTGGACAGGGTGCGTGTGAACACTGAAGCTTTCTTT	CSARGLDRVRVNTEAFF